The source of this T cell receptor (beta chain) is a study of spatial heterogeneity in lung cancer. Via MiXCR, TCRdb re-called the 5' RACE reads, giving one row per CDR3 protein. The table records approximately 41,000 distinct CDR3 sequences, 10% of them present only once. Sample time point: blood at routine non-recurrence follow-up after resection. V was cut by 0 bases and J by 8 bases, with 11 bases left in between. This CDR3 is 13 amino acids long. Germline CDR1 DFQATT, CDR2 SNEGSKA (reference sequence). The gene calls are TRBV20-1 and TRBJ2-1; perhaps D is TRBD1 or TRBD2 (5 bases each). The sequence was obtained from a female donor with early-stage non-small cell lung cancer. Sequenced material: PBMCs, taken at follow-up. The CDR3 DNA reads TGCAGTGCTAGAGAAGTACGGGGCGATGAGCAGTTCTTC. This gives the protein CSAREVRGDEQFF.